Described below is a single T cell receptor (beta chain) sequence and its context. What antigen it recognizes has not been identified. Nothing much larger sits one base from this clone, and base qualities are not available. TCRbeta CDR3 regions were amplified from genomic DNA by means of the immunoSEQ Assay, a bias-controlled multiplex PCR. The study's processing was this. Within the assay, amplification of reference gene primers was used to estimate how many nucleated cells each sample contained. To quantify the absolute abundance of each unique TCRbeta CDR3 rearrangement, sequence reads were collapsed and filtered. Productive Simpson clonality was computed per sample as the square root of Simpson's diversity index over productive rearrangements. TCRdb took this table from immuneACCESS and kept in-frame rearrangements with V and J called. Such tables lack part of the clones; where checked against another copy, unresolved V genes explain under half of the gap, and the rest is unexplained. Clone size and V and J calls were adopted from that table, with D and trimming inferred from the DNA. The sample contains about 390,000 clones, about 83% of them found a single time. 10% of the sample is held by the ten biggest clonotypes.

This sample is drawn from a study of blood T cell repertoires in COVID-19 (dated by TCRdb to 2018 to 2021). General notes on the study: Samples from collaborators originated in the United States, Italy and Spain and spanned both the acute and convalescent phases of COVID-19. The prospective study material was composed of cDNA or gDNA derived from T cells, B-cell-depleted T cells, or PBMCs. Subjects who had been exposed to COVID-19, were actively infected with it, or had recovered from it provided the deeply sampled blood TCRbeta repertoires that made up the dataset. The repertoires were made available in a free public database intended to serve as a resource for research on the immune response to SARS-CoV-2. Samples came from the ongoing ImmuneRACE study (first 160 participants) plus 1,254 subjects from 6 global collaborators. Nearly every sample came with metadata listing a de-identified subject ID, COVID-19 status, age in years and sex. Where available, HLA class I and class II types were obtained from metadata supplied by the sample provider rather than from assay-based typing.

What the authors observed across the whole study: The quantity of clinical and demographic metadata differed by source and by participant and was supplied without curation.

Enrolling through a virtual design, the prospective study's participants ranged in age from roughly 18 to 89 years and lived across 24 United States geographic areas. To assign participants to cohorts, the prospective study relied on clinical history that participants themselves reported in a screening survey and a study questionnaire. For ImmuneRACE Cohort 3, a participant was defined as recovered based on two consecutive negative NP/OP PCR tests, clearance by a healthcare professional, or resolution of symptoms. Mobile phlebotomists in the prospective study collected whole blood, serum and a nasopharyngeal or oropharyngeal swab from every participant. Additional blood draws and questionnaires over an approximately 2-month period could optionally be provided by prospective study participants. Prospective study blood samples were shipped either frozen or at room temperature before DNA extraction.

The CDR3 has 15 amino acids, counting the end cysteine and phenylalanine. Only the CDR3 region is kept as DNA, spanning 45 bases read in frame from base 1. CDR1 and CDR2 (SGHVS, FQNEAQ) derive from the germline V gene. Unmatched junction bases come to 0, with V trimmed by 1 base and J by 3 bases. This receptor was identified in a woman aged 50 to 60 who had recovered from COVID-19. The sequencing input was PBMCs or T cells enriched from blood (not recorded which). The receptor chain draws on TRBV7-8 and TRBJ1-6; 7 bases in the middle match TRBD1. The nucleotides read TGTGCCAGCAGCTTAGGACAGGGCTATAATTCACCCCTCCACTTT. Protein translation: CASSLGQGYNSPLHF.